This T cell receptor beta chain was obtained from a study of cytomegalovirus exposure and HLA in healthy donors. About the research overall: Among the approximately 410 genotyped donors, approximately 82% were placed in the Caucasian-associated ancestry cluster.

This CDR3 has 15 residues. Between the trimmed V and J ends, which lost 1 base and 6 bases, there was a span of 19 bases. The germline gives CDR1 GTSNPN, CDR2 SVGIG (reference sequence). PCR employed 60 Vbeta and 13 Jbeta primers. The table came from immunoSEQ multiplex PCR; TCRdb's copy has only in-frame clones and leaves some out. The table has 150,000 to 200,000 clones, around 78% seen once. The source is a woman in her thirties or forties in good health and CMV-seronegative. The chain has TRBV30 and TRBJ2-7; a possible D gene is TRBD1 (6 bases). Sequencing used PBMCs. The CDR3 here is CAWSALTGGRAEQYF. The CDR3 coding sequence is TGTGCCTGGAGTGCGCTGACAGGTGGAAGGGCCGAGCAGTACTTC.